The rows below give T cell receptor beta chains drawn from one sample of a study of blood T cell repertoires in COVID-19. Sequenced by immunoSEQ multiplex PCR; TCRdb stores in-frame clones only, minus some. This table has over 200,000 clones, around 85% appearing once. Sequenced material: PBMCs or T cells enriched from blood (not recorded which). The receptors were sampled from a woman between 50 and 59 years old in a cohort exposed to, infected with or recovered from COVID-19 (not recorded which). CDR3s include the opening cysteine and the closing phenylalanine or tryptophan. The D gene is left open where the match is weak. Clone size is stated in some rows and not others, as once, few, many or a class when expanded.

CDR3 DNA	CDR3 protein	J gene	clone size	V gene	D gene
TGCGCCAGCAGCTTGGGGTCCAGTGAAGCTTTCTTT	CASSLGSSEAFF	TRBJ1-1	.	TRBV5-1	.
TGTGCCAGCAGCTTGAGGGTAGGGAGCATTGGGAGCAATCAGCCCCAGCATTTT	CASSLRVGSIGSNQPQHF	TRBJ1-5	.	TRBV7-2	.
TGTGCCAGCCTGGGCTCCTCCAACTATGGCTACACCTTC	CASLGSSNYGYTF	TRBJ1-2	.	TRBV7-2	.
TGTGCCAGCAGCGCAAAAACCGGGACAGGGGGCTTTGATAGGGGCTACACCTTC	CASSAKTGTGGFDRGYTF	TRBJ1-2	once	TRBV21-1	.
TGTGCCAGCAGCTTATGGCACGAACAGGGTTCTGGGGCCAACGTCCTGACTTTC	CASSLWHEQGSGANVLTF	TRBJ2-6	once	TRBV7-8	.
TGTGCCAGCAGCGAGACACGGAGGGGCAATCAGCCCCAGCATTTT	CASSETRRGNQPQHF	TRBJ1-5	.	TRBV7-8	.
TGTGCCAGTAGTAGAAACAGGGATCAGCCCCAGCATTTT	CASSRNRDQPQHF	TRBJ1-5	.	TRBV19	.
TGTGCCAGCAGCCCACAGACAGGGGCCTCAGTTGAAGCTTTCTTT	CASSPQTGASVEAFF	TRBJ1-1	.	TRBV9	TRBD1
TGTGCCATCAGTGAGTCCCCAGGGGTGAATGGCTACACCTTC	CAISESPGVNGYTF	TRBJ1-2	once	TRBV10-3	.
TGTGCCAGCTCACTGCGGACCGAGCGGGAGACCCAGTACTTC	CASSLRTERETQYF	TRBJ2-5	once	TRBV18	.
TGTGCCAGCAGTACAGGGACAGGGGTCCCCCCTGGGTCACCCCTCCACTTT	CASSTGTGVPPGSPLHF	TRBJ1-6	.	TRBV6-4	TRBD1
TGTGCCTGGAGTGTACGGGACAGCAACTATGGCTACACCTTC	CAWSVRDSNYGYTF	TRBJ1-2	.	TRBV30	TRBD1
TGTGCCAGCTCACCGAAAGCAGGGAACTCTGGAAACACCATATATTTT	CASSPKAGNSGNTIYF	TRBJ1-3	.	TRBV18	.
TGTGCCAGCAAGGGGGAGACAGGGGTTAAGGAGACCCAGTACTTC	CASKGETGVKETQYF	TRBJ2-5	.	TRBV6-5	TRBD1
TGCGCCAGCAGTGACACAGGGAATTCACCCCTCCACTTT	CASSDTGNSPLHF	TRBJ1-6	few	TRBV10-1	.
TGTGCCAGCAGCTTAGCGCATCTAGCAGTGAACACTGAAGCTTTCTTT	CASSLAHLAVNTEAFF	TRBJ1-1	.	TRBV7-2	.
TGTGCCAGCAGCCAAGGGAGGACCAATAATTCACCCCTCCACTTT	CASSQGRTNNSPLHF	TRBJ1-6	.	TRBV4-2	.
TGTGCCAGCAGCCAAGATACGGGCGGGGGGTCGATCTACGAGCAGTACTTC	CASSQDTGGGSIYEQYF	TRBJ2-7	.	TRBV3-1/TRBV3-2	TRBD2
TGTGCCAGCAGTGAAGTTAACAGGTCCGAGCAGTACTTC	CASSEVNRSEQYF	TRBJ2-7	.	TRBV6-1	.
TGTGCCAGCTCACTGTTTAGCGGGATCTCGGGCGAAAAACTGTTTTTT	CASSLFSGISGEKLFF	TRBJ1-4	.	TRBV18	.
TGTGCCAGCAGCTTGGTAAGGGGTGGCTACACCTTC	CASSLVRGGYTF	TRBJ1-2	.	TRBV5-5	.
TGTGCCAGCAGTTACCGGACAGGGGAATCACCCCTCCACTTT	CASSYRTGESPLHF	TRBJ1-6	.	TRBV6-5	TRBD1
TGTGCTAGTGGTTTGGGGGAGGCCCAACAGCCCCAGCATTTT	CASGLGEAQQPQHF	TRBJ1-5	.	TRBV12-5	.
TGCGCCAGCATGCGGGACAGGCCGTATAATTCACCCCTCCACTTT	CASMRDRPYNSPLHF	TRBJ1-6	.	TRBV10-2	TRBD1